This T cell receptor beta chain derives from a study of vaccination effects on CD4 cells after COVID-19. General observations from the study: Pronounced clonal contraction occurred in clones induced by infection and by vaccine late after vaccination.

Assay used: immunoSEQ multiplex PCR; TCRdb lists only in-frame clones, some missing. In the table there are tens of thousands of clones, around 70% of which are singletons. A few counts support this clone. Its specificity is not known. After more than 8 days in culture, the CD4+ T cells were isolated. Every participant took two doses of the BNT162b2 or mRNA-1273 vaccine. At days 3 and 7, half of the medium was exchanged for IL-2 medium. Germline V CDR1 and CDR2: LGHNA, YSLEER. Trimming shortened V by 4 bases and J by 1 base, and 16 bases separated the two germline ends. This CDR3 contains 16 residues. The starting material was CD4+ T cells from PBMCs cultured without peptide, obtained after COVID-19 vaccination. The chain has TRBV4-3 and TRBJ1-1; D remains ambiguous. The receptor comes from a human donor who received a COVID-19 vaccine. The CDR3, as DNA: TGCGCCAGCAGCCTACTCCCCTTAGGGAAGAACACTGAAGCTTTCTTT. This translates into CASSLLPLGKNTEAFF.